This is a list of T cell receptor beta chains from one sample in a study of beta chain features in type 1 diabetes. Clones were sequenced by immunoSEQ multiplex PCR, and TCRdb holds only the in-frame ones, with some missing. In the table there are approximately 400,000 clones, approximately 16% of which are singletons. Sequencing was carried out using naive CD4+ T cells from blood. The receptors come from a woman aged 18-35 years in good health. CDR3s include the opening cysteine and the closing phenylalanine or tryptophan. Each record gives: V gene, clone size, CDR3 protein. Only some rows state a clone size, as once, few, many or a class for expanded clones.

TRBV9,few,CASSVAGSRKPQHF
TRBV28,few,CASSRGSSGTYEQYF
TRBV6-5,.,CASSLTGNNEKLFF
TRBV9,few,CASYLQAHEQFF
TRBV30,.,CAWSVKGARGTGELFF
TRBV28,few,CASHGQGQPSVYEQYF
TRBV2,.,CASSVGHQETQYF
TRBV7-3,.,CASSSHSKDTEAFF
TRBV18,few,CASSPRQGDGYTF
TRBV7-6,.,CASSLDLEREGEETQYF
TRBV2,once,CASSESGQYGYTF
TRBV28,.,CASTKSGSGYNEQFF
TRBV29-1,few,CSVQISSYEQYF
TRBV7-9,few,CASSQMETQYF
TRBV19,few,CASAAGTPDYEQYF
TRBV29-1,few,CSVGQGGLNTEAFF
TRBV5-1,.,CASSLEPSGKNEQFF
TRBV5-4,few,CASSSEVGGTQYF
TRBV6-5,.,CASSYGGGYGYTF
TRBV9,.,CASSGTSSYNEQFF
TRBV7-8,few,CASGGTSGLSSYNEQFF
TRBV15,.,CATSSLDRDRDLRPQHF
TRBV18,few,CASSSLGGAEQPQHF
TRBV7-2,few,CASSQGYTEAFF
TRBV5-1,few,CASRLLTSGKPSGEQYF
TRBV5-1,.,CASSLEPGLTYEQYF
TRBV4-2,few,CASSEGRLAGGYNEQFF
TRBV7-2,.,CASSLTGGSGANVLTF
TRBV30,.,CAWSTSTDTQYF